This TCR beta chain was retrieved from a study of shared clonotypes between healthy human individuals. Notes on the study in general: Only blood samples were collected, and tissue repertoires likely differ.

For this clone: What it recognizes is unknown.

CD8 cells regarded as naive lacked CD45RO, were positively chosen for CCR7, and omitted terminally differentiated effector memory CD45RA+ cells. Trimming removed 0 bases from V and 3 bases from J, with 7 bases in between. Germline V gene data show CDR1 as SGHRS and CDR2 as YFSETQ. The CDR3 spans 13 residues. Clones were sequenced by immunoSEQ multiplex PCR, and TCRdb holds only the in-frame ones, with some missing. The repertoire includes around 1.9 million clones, 93% of them detected once, and 1.5% to 2% sits in the top ten. Sequenced sample: naive CD8+ T cells from PBMCs. V is TRBV5-1 and J is TRBJ2-7; D is unresolved. This sequence was found in a man aged 18-30 years in good health. Some clones in this sample may be carry-over from other donors' samples. The DNA for the CDR3 is TGCGCCAGCAGCTTGGACAGTTTCTACGAGCAGTACTTC. Translating it yields CASSLDSFYEQYF.